The 13 T cell receptor beta chains below all came from one sample that was sequenced in a study of cytomegalovirus exposure and HLA in healthy donors. PCR amplification relied on 60 Vbeta primers (plus 13 Jbeta primers). Clones were sequenced by immunoSEQ multiplex PCR, and TCRdb holds only the in-frame ones, with some missing. This table holds tens of thousands of clones, under 80% found once. Sequenced: PBMCs. Receptors were obtained from a male donor in good health and CMV-seropositive.

This clone was detected only a few times. The chain uses TRBV4-1 and TRBJ2-7; TRBD2 is a possible D gene (6 bases). CDR1 and CDR2 from the germline V gene are MGHRA and YSYEKL. The CDR3 is made up of 15 amino acids. The V gene lost 3 bases and the J gene lost 0 bases, with 12 bases spanning the gap. The CDR3 DNA reads TGCGCCAGCAGCCACCGGGACTCCAGCTCCTACGAGCAGTACTTC. It is translated as CASSHRDSSSYEQYF.

The chain couples TRBV7-7 to TRBJ2-7; 7 bases match TRBD1. The CDR3 runs 16 residues. CDR1 is SSHAT, CDR2 FNYEAQ, per germline (reference sequence). The trim removed 1 base at V and 2 bases at J, leaving 8 bases unmatched. CDR3 coding DNA: TGTGCCAGCAGCTTAGGACAGGGAGATGGGGCCTACGAGCAGTACTTC. Translating gives CASSLGQGDGAYEQYF.

This clone was seen only a few times. The rearrangement links TRBV28 to TRBJ2-7; TRBD1 matches 9 bases. After removal of 2 bases from V and 1 base from J, the junction contained 3 bases not matched to a gene. The CDR3 covers 15 residues. CDR1 is MDHEN and CDR2 is SYDVKM in the germline V gene. Written as DNA, the CDR3 is TGTGCCAGCAGTTTAAGGGGGACAGGGTCCTACGAGCAGTACTTC. Its translation is CASSLRGTGSYEQYF.

The genes are TRBV19 and TRBJ1-3; D possibly corresponds to TRBD1 (6 bases). The ends were cut back, 5 bases at V and 5 bases at J, with 19 bases in the middle. The CDR3 is 16 residues long. Per germline, CDR1 LNHDA and CDR2 SQIVND (reference sequence). The CDR3 spells CASSPTADRRRNTIYF. DNA of the CDR3: TGTGCCAGTAGTCCTACTGCCGACAGGCGAAGAAACACCATATATTTT.

This clone has just one count. CDR3 bases: TGTGCCAGCAGCTTCTCAGGGGCCCCGAAAAAACTGTTTTTT. Protein: CASSFSGAPKKLFF. The V and J genes are TRBV7-9 and TRBJ1-4, with TRBD1 as a possible D gene (6 bases). The V gene lost 3 bases and the J gene lost 9 bases, with 14 bases spanning the gap. The CDR3 spans 14 residues. Germline values: CDR1 SEHNR, CDR2 FQNEAQ (reference sequence).

V usage is TRBV6-1 and J usage is TRBJ1-1; D might be TRBD1 (5 bases). CDR1 is MNHNS and CDR2 is SASEGT in the germline V gene. Trimming removed 6 bases from V and 13 bases from J, with 21 bases in between. The CDR3 has 13 amino acids. This CDR3 reads CASRESEAGGDFF. CDR3 coding DNA: TGTGCCAGCAGGGAATCGGAAGCCGGGGGGGATTTCTTT.

The V and J genes are TRBV5-1 and TRBJ1-1, with 7 nucleotides matching TRBD1. Germline V lookup: CDR1 SGHRS, CDR2 YFSETQ. V gave up 4 bases and J gave up 3 bases; unmatched junction bases: 6. This CDR3 contains 14 residues. In nucleotides, the CDR3 is TGCGCCAGCAGCGTGGGACAGTCCTACACTGAAGCTTTCTTT. Translation: CASSVGQSYTEAFF.

The V call is TRBV9, the J call TRBJ2-2; D is uncertain. CDR1 and CDR2 from the germline V gene are SGDLS and YYNGEE. V lost 0 bases to trimming and J lost 4 bases, with 4 bases between them. This CDR3 comprises 13 residues. CDR3 loop: CASSVVSTGELFF. CDR3 bases: TGTGCCAGCAGCGTAGTGAGCACCGGGGAGCTGTTTTTT. Combining the CDR3 with reference TRBV9 and TRBJ2-2 gives the whole variable domain DSGVTQTPKHLITATGQRVTLRCSPRSGDLSVYWYQQSLDQGLQFLIQYYNGEERAKGNILERFSAQQFPDLHSELNLSSLELGDSALYFCASSVVSTGELFFGEGSRLTVL.

This sequence joins TRBV28 and TRBJ2-6; D perhaps matches TRBD1 (5 bases). V was cut by 8 bases and J by 4 bases, with 15 bases left in between. The CDR3 runs to 15 residues. CDR1 and CDR2 (germline): MDHEN, SYDVKM. CDR3 DNA: TGTGCCAGCCAAAGCCAGGGTCGCGGGGCCAACGTCCTGACTTTC. Its translation: CASQSQGRGANVLTF.

This clone was detected only a few times. The same CDR3 is also encoded by other DNA sequences in this sample. The chain is built from TRBV28 and TRBJ1-2, with TRBD1 matching over 7 bases. Germline assignment: CDR1 MDHEN and CDR2 SYDVKM. J lost 2 bases, V lost 5 bases, and 2 bases had no gene match. The CDR3 loop spans 13 amino acids. CDR3 region: CASSLTGNYGYTF. The DNA of the CDR3 is TGTGCCAGCAGTCTGACAGGGAACTATGGCTACACCTTC.

The V gene is TRBV9, the J gene TRBJ2-7; 7 positions match TRBD2. Germline-derived CDR1 and CDR2 are SGDLS and YYNGEE. V lost 2 bases to trimming and J lost 0 bases; unmatched junction nucleotides: 5. CDR3 length: 15 amino acids. The DNA of the CDR3 is TGTGCCAGCAGCGTGGGAGGGGCGAGCTCCTACGAGCAGTACTTC. It specifies CASSVGGASSYEQYF.

This sequence joins TRBV5-4 and TRBJ2-7, with a possible D match to TRBD1 (5 bases). Between the trimmed V and J ends, which lost 0 bases and 2 bases, there was a span of 12 bases. This CDR3 is built from 15 residues. The V gene's germline CDR1 is SGHNT and CDR2 YYREEE (reference sequence). The CDR3 sequence is CASSLGRGYPYEQYF. CDR3 nucleotides: TGTGCCAGCAGCTTGGGTAGGGGATACCCCTACGAGCAGTACTTC.

V usage is TRBV30 and J usage is TRBJ1-2; possible D gene TRBD1, 5 bases. V was trimmed by 0 bases and J by 8 bases, leaving 22 bases between them. This CDR3 is 16 amino acids long. CDR1 is GTSNPN, CDR2 SVGIG, per germline (reference sequence). CDR3 in DNA: TGTGCCTGGAGTGTAAGGGCAGGGTCGGCTAAAAACGGCTACACCTTC. Residues: CAWSVRAGSAKNGYTF.